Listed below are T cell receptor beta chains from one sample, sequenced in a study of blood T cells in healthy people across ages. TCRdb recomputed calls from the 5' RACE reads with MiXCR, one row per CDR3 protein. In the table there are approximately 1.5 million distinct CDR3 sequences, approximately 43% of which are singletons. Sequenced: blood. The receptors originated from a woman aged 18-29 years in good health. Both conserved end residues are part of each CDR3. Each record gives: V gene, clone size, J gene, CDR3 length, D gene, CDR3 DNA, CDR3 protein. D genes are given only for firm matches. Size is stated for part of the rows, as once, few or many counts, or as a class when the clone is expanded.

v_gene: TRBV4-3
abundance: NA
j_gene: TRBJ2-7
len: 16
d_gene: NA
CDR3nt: TGCGCCAGCAGCCCCCGGGTTGGTAATGGGGTCTACGAGCAGTACTTC
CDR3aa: CASSPRVGNGVYEQYF

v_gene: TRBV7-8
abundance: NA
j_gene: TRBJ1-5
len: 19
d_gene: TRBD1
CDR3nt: TGTGCCAGCAGTTCACGTATCGGGACAGGGCGGGGAAGCAATCAGCCCCAGCATTTT
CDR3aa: CASSSRIGTGRGSNQPQHF

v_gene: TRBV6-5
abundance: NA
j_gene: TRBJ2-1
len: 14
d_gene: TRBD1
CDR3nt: TGTGCCAGCAGTGACTGGGACAGACAAGAGACCCAGTTCTTC
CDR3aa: CASSDWDRQETQFF

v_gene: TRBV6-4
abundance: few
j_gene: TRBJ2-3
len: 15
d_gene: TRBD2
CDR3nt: TGTGCCAGCAGTGATAGGAGCGGGAGCGCAGATACGCAGTATTTT
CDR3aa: CASSDRSGSADTQYF

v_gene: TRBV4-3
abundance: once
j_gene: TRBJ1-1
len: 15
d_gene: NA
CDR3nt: TGCGCCAGCAGCCACCCGAGCGCCGGGAGGATTGAAGCTTTCTTT
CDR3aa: CASSHPSAGRIEAFF

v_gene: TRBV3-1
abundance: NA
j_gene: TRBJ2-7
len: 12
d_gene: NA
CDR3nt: TGTGCCAGCAGCGATACCTTCGGCGAGCAGTACTTC
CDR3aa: CASSDTFGEQYF

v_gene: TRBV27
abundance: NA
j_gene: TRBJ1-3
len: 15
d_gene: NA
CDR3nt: TGTGCCAGCAGTTTAGCCGGACTCTCTGGAAACACCATATATTTT
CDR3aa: CASSLAGLSGNTIYF

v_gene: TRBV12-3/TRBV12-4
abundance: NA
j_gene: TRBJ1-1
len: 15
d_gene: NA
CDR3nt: TGTGCCAGCACTCGTCAGAGGGCCCTGAACACTGAAGCTTTCTTT
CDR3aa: CASTRQRALNTEAFF

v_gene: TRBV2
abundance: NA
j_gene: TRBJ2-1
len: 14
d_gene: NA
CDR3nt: TGTGCCAGCAGTTCAAGCAACTCCTACAATGAGCAGTTCTTC
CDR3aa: CASSSSNSYNEQFF

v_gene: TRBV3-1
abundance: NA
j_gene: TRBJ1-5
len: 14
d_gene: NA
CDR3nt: TGTGCCAGCAGCCAGGGAAAGGGGGATCAGCCCCAGCATTTT
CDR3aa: CASSQGKGDQPQHF

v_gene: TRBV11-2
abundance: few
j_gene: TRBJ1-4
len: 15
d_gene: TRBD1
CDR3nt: TGTGCCAGCAGCTCTTGGGACAGGGGGCGCGATAAACTGTTTTTT
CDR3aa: CASSSWDRGRDKLFF

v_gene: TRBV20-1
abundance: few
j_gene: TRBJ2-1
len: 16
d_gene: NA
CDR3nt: TGCAGTGCCGAGGTGGCAAGGGGCGGGGTATACAATGAGCAGTTCTTC
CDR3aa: CSAEVARGGVYNEQFF

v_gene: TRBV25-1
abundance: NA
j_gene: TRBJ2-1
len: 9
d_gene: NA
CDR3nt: TGTGCCAGCAGTGAGAAGAGGTTCTTC
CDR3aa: CASSEKRFF

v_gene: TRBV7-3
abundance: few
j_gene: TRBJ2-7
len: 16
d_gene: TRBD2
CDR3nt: TGTGCCAGCAGCTCTCAGCCTAGCGGGAGCGCCTACGAGCAGTACTTC
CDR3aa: CASSSQPSGSAYEQYF

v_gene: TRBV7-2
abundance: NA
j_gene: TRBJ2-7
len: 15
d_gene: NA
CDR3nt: TGTGCCAGCAGCTTAGATAGAGTGGTTGCGAATGAGCAGTACTTC
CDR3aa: CASSLDRVVANEQYF

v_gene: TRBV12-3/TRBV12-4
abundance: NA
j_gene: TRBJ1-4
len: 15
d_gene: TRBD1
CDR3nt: TGTGCCAGCAGTTGGACAGGGAGGAGGGGCGAAAAACTGTTTTTT
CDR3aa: CASSWTGRRGEKLFF

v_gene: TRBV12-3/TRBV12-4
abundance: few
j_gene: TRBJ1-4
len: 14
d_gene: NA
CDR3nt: TGTGCCAGCAGGCGCAGGGGCCCTATGGAAAAACTGTTTTTT
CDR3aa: CASRRRGPMEKLFF

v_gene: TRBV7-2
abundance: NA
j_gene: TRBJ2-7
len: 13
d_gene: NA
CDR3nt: TGTGCCAGCAGCTTAAGGAGGGACTACGAGCAGTACTTC
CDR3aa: CASSLRRDYEQYF

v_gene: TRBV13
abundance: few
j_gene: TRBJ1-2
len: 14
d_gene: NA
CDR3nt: TGTGCCAGCAGCTTAAAGGGAAGGGACTATGGCTACACCTTC
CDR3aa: CASSLKGRDYGYTF

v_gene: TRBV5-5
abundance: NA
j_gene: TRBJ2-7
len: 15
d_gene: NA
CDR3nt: TGTGCCAGCAGCTTACGACTCCCTAACTCCTACGAGCAGTACTTC
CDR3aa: CASSLRLPNSYEQYF

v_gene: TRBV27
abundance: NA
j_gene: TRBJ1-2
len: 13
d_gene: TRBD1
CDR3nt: TGTGCCAGCAGGGACAGGGGCGAGTGGGGCTACACCTTC
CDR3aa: CASRDRGEWGYTF

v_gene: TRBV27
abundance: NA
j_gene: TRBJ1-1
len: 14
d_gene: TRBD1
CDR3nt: TGTGCCAGCAGCAAGGACAGGCGGAACACTGAAGCTTTCTTT
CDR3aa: CASSKDRRNTEAFF